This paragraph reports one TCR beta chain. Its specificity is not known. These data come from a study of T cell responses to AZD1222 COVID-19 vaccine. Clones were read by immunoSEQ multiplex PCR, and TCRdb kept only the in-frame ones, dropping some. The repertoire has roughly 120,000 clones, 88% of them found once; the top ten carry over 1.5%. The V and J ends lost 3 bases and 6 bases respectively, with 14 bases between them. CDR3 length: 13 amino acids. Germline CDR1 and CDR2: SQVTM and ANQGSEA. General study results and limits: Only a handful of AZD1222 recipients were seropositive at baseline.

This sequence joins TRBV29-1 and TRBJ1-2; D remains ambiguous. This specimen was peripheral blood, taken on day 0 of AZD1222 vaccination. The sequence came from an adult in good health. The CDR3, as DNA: TGCAGCGTTGACAAATGGGGTGTGGATGGCTACACCTTC. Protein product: CSVDKWGVDGYTF. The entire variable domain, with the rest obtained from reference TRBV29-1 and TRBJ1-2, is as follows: SAVISQKPSRDICQRGTSLTIQCQVDSQVTMMFWYRQQPGQSLTLIATANQGSEATYESGFVIDKFPISRPNLTFSTLTVSNMSPEDSSIYLCSVDKWGVDGYTFGSGTRLTVV.